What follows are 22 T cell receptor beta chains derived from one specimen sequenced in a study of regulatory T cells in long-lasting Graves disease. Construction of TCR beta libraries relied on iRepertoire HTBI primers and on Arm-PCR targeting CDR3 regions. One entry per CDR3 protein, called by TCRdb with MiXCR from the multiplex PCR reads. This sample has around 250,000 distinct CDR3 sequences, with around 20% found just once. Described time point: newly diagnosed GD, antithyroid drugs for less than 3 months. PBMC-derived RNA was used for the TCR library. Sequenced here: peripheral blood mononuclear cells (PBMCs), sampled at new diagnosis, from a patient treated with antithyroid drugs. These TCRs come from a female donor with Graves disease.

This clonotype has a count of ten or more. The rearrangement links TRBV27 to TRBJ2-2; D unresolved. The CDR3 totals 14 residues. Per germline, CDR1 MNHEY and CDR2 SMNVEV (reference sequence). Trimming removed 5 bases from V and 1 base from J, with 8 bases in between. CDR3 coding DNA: TGTGCCAGCAGTCGGAGACAGAACACCGGGGAGCTGTTTTTT. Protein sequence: CASSRRQNTGELFF.

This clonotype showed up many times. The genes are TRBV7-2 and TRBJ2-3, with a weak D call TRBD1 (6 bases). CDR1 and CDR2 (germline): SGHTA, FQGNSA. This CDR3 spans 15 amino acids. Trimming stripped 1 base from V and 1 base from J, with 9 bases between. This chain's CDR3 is CASSLGAGGTDTQYF. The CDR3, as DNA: TGTGCCAGCAGCTTAGGTGCAGGGGGCACAGATACGCAGTATTTT.

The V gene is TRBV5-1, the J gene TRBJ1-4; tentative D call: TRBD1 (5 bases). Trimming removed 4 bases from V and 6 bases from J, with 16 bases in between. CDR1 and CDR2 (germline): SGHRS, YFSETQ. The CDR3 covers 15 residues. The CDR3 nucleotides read TGCGCCAGCAGCCCGGGAGGAGGGGCGGATGAAAAACTGTTTTTT. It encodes CASSPGGGADEKLFF.

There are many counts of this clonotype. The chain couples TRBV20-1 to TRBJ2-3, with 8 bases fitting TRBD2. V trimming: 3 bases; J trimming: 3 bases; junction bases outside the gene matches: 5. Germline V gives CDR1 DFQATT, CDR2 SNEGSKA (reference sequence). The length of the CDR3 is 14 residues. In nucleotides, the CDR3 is TGCAGTGCTAGTTTGAGCGGGAGTACAGATACGCAGTATTTT. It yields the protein CSASLSGSTDTQYF.

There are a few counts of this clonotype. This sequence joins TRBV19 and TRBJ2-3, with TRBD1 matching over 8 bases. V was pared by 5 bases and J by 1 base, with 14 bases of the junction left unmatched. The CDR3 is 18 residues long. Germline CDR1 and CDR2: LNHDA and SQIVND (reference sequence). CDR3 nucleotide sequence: TGTGCCAGTAGTCCGCGGGCTCCGGACAGGGTGGGCACAGATACGCAGTATTTT. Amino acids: CASSPRAPDRVGTDTQYF.

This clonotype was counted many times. The CDR3 region is CASSFSGNTDTQYF. DNA for the CDR3: TGTGCCAGCAGCTTCTCGGGTAACACAGATACGCAGTATTTT. The chain carries TRBV11-3 and TRBJ2-3; D gene unclear. From germline, CDR1 is SGHNT and CDR2 YENEEA. With 3 bases removed from V and 2 bases from J, the gap between germline ends came to 9 bases. The CDR3 loop spans 14 amino acids.

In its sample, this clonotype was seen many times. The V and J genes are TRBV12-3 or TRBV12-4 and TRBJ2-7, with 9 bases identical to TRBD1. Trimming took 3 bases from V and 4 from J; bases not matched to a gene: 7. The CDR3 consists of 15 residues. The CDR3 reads CASSLGQGIGYEQYF. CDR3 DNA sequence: TGTGCCAGCAGTTTGGGACAGGGAATCGGTTACGAGCAGTACTTC.

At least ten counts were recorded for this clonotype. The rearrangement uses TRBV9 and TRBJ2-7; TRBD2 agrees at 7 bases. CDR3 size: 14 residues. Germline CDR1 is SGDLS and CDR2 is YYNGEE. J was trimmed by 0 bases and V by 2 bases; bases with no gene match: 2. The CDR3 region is CASSVGGSSYEQYF. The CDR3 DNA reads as TGTGCCAGCAGCGTTGGCGGGAGCTCCTACGAGCAGTACTTC.

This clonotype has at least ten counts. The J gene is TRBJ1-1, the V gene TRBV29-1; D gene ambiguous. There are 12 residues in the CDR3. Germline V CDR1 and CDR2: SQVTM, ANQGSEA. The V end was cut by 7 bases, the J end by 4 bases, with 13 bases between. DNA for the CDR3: TGCAGCGGGACGCCTTGGGGCACTGAAGCTTTCTTT. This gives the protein CSGTPWGTEAFF.

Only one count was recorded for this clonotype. CDR3 in amino acids: CASSTDRGSEQYF. The DNA of the CDR3 is TGTGCCAGTAGTACAGACAGGGGATCGGAGCAGTACTTC. The gene calls are TRBV19 and TRBJ2-7, with TRBD1 matching 8 bases. After removal of 4 bases from V and 7 bases from J, the junction contained 6 bases not matched to a gene. Germline V gene data show CDR1 as LNHDA and CDR2 as SQIVND (reference sequence). This CDR3 is 13 amino acids long.

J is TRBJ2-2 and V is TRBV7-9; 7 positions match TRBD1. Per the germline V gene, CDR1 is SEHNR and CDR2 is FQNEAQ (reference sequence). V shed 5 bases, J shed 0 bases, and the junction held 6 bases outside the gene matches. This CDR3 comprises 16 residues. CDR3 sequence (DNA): TGTGCCAGCAGCATACGACAGGGTACGAACACCGGGGAGCTGTTTTTT. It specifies CASSIRQGTNTGELFF. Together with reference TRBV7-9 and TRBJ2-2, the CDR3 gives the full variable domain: DTGVSQNPRHKITKRGQNVTFRCDPISEHNRLYWYRQTLGQGPEFLTYFQNEAQLEKSRLLSDRFSAERPKGSFSTLEIQRTEQGDSAMYLCASSIRQGTNTGELFFGEGSRLTVL.

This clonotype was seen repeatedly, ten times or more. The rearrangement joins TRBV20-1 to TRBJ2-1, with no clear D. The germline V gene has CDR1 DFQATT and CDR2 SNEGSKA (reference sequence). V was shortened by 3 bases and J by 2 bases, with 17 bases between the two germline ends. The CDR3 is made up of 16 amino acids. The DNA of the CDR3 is TGCAGTGCTAGCACCCTCAGTCCTAAGACCTACAATGAGCAGTTCTTC. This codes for CSASTLSPKTYNEQFF.

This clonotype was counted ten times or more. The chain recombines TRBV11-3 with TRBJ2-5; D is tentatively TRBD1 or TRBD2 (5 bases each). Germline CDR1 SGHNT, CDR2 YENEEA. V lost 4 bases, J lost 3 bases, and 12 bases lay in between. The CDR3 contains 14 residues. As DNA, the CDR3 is TGTGCCAGCAGCTCCTCCGGGACGAAAGAGACCCAGTACTTC. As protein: CASSSSGTKETQYF.

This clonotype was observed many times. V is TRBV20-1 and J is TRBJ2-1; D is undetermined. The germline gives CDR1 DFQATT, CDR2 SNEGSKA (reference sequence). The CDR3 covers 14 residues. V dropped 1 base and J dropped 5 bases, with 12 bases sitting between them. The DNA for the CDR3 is TGCAGTGCTAGAGTGCATGGTTGGAACAATGAGCAGTTCTTC. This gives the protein CSARVHGWNNEQFF.

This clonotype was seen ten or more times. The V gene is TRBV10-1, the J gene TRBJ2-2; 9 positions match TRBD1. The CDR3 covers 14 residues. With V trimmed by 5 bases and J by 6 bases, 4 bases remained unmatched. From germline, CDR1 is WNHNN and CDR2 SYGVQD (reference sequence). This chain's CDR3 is CASSFRQGAGELFF. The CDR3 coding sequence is TGCGCCAGCAGTTTTCGACAGGGGGCCGGGGAGCTGTTTTTT.

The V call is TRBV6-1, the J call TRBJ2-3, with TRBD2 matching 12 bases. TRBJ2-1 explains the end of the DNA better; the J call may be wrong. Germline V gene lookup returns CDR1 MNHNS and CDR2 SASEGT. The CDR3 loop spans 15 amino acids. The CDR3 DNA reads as TGTGCCAGCAGTCCCCCGACTAGCGGGAGTGGGGAGCAGTTCTTC. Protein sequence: CASSPPTSGSGEQFF.

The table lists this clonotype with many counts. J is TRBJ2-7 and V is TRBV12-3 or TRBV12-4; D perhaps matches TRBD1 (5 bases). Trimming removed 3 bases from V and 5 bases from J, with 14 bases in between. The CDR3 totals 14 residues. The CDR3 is CASSFIQALNEQYF. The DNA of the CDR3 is TGTGCCAGCAGTTTTATACAGGCCCTTAACGAGCAGTACTTC.

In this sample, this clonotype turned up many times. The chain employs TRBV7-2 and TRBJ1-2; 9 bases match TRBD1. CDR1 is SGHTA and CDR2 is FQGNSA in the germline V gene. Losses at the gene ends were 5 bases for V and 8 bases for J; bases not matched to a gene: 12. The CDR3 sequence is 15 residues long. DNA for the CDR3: TGTGCCAGCAGCCGACCCCCGGGACAGGGTTACGGCTACACCTTC. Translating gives CASSRPPGQGYGYTF. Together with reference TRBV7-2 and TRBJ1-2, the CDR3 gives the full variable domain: GAGVSQSPSNKVTEKGKDVELRCDPISGHTALYWYRQSLGQGLEFLIYFQGNSAPDKSGLPSDRFSAERTGGSVSTLTIQRTQQEDSAVYLCASSRPPGQGYGYTFGSGTRLTVV.

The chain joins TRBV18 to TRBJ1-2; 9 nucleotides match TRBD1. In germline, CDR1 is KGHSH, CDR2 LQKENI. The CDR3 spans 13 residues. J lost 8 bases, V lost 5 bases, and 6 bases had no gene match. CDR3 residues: CASSGTGSKGYTF. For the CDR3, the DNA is TGTGCCAGCTCAGGGACAGGGAGCAAAGGCTACACCTTC.

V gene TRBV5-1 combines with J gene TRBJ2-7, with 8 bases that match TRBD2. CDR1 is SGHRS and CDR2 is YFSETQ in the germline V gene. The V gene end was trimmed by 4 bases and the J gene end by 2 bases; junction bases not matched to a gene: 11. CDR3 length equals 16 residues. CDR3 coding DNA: TGCGCCAGCAGCCCTCAGGCGGGGGGCGGCCCCTACGAGCAGTACTTC. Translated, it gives CASSPQAGGGPYEQYF. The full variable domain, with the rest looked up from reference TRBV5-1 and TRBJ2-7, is KAGVTQTPRYLIKTRGQQVTLSCSPISGHRSVSWYQQTPGQGLQFLFEYFSETQRNKGNFPGRFSGRQFSNSRSEMNVSTLELGDSALYLCASSPQAGGGPYEQYFGPGTRLTVT.

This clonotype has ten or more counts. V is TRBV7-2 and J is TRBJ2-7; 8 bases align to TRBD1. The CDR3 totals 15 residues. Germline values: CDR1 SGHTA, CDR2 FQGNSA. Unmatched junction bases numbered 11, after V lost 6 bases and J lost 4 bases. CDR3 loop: CASRSNGQGLYEQYF. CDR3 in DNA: TGTGCCAGCAGATCTAACGGACAGGGATTGTACGAGCAGTACTTC.

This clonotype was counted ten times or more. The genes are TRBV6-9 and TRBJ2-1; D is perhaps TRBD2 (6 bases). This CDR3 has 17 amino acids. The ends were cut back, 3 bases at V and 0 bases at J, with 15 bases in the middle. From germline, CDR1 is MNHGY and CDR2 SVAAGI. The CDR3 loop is CASSYPRTTDSYNEQFF. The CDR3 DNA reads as TGTGCCAGCAGTTACCCCCGGACTACTGACTCCTACAATGAGCAGTTCTTC.